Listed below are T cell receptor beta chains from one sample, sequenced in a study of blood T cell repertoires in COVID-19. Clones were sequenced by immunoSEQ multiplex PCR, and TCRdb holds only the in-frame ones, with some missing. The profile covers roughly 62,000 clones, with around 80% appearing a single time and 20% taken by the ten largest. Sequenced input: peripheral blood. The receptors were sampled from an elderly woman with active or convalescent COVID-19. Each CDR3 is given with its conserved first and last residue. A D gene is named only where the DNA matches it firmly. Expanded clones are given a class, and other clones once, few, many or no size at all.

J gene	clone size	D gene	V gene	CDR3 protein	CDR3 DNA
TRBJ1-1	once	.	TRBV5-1	CASSLKLDTEAFF	TGCGCCAGCAGCCTTAAATTAGACACTGAAGCTTTCTTT
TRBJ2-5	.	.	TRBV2	CASSELRAGSGETQYF	TGTGCCAGCAGTGAATTACGGGCGGGCAGCGGAGAGACCCAGTACTTC
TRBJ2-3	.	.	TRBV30	CAWRRQGSTDTQYF	TGTGCCTGGAGAAGGCAGGGAAGCACAGATACGCAGTATTTT
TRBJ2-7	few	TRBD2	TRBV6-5	CASSGVGGEQYF	TGTGCTTCGAGCGGGGTTGGGGGCGAGCAGTACTTC
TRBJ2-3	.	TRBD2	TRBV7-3	CASSLNPTGGATDTQYF	TGTGCCAGCAGCTTAAACCCAACCGGGGGGGCAACAGATACGCAGTATTTT
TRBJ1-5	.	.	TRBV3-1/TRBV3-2	CASSSGIGGNQPQHF	TGTGCCAGCAGCAGCGGAATTGGGGGCAATCAGCCCCAGCATTTT
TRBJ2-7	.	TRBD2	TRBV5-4	CASSNGRGRYEQYF	TGTGCCAGCAGCAATGGGAGGGGCAGGTACGAGCAGTACTTC
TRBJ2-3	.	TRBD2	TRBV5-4	CASSPLTSGGGTQYF	TGTGCCAGCAGCCCCCTGACTAGCGGGGGGGGTACGCAGTATTTT
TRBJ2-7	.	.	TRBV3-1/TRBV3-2	CASSQDWAGGFYYEQYF	TGTGCCAGCAGCCAAGATTGGGCCGGGGGATTTTACTACGAGCAGTACTTC
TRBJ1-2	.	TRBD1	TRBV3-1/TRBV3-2	CASSQVRGTADGYTF	TGTGCCAGCAGCCAAGTTCGCGGGACAGCCGATGGCTACACCTTC
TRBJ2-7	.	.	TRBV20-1	CSAGRAYEQYF	TGCAGTGCGGGCAGGGCCTACGAGCAGTACTTC
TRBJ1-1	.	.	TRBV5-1	CASSLTREKNTEAFF	TGCGCCAGCAGCTTGACCAGGGAAAAGAACACTGAAGCTTTCTTT
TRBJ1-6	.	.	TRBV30	CAWSGGEGRINSPLHF	TGTGCCTGGAGTGGGGGGGAAGGACGGATAAATTCACCCCTCCACTTT
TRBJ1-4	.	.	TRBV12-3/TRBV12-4	CASSPSGAFKLFF	TGTGCCAGCAGTCCCTCAGGGGCGTTCAAACTGTTTTTT
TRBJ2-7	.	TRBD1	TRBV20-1	CSASGDRGVREQYF	TGCAGTGCTAGTGGGGACAGGGGCGTCCGAGAGCAGTACTTC
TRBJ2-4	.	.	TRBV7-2	CASSLWAGGNIQYF	TGTGCCAGCAGCTTATGGGCCGGGGGAAACATTCAGTACTTC
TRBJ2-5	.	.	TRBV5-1	CASSLGRVQETQYF	TGCGCCAGCAGCTTGGGGCGGGTCCAAGAGACCCAGTACTTC
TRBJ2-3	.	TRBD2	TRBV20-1	CSASETSGGRGDTQYF	TGCAGTGCTAGTGAGACTAGCGGGGGAAGGGGAGATACGCAGTATTTT
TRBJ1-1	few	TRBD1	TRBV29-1	CSVTRGQDTEAFF	TGCAGCGTGACCAGGGGGCAAGACACTGAAGCTTTCTTT
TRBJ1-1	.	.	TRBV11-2	CASSLTGNTEAFF	TGTGCCAGCAGCCTGACAGGGAACACTGAAGCTTTCTTT
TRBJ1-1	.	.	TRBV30	CAWFRNNPEAFF	TGTGCCTGGTTCAGGAACAATCCTGAAGCTTTCTTT
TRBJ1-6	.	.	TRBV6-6	CASSYSGGGNSPLHF	TGTGCCAGCAGTTACTCGGGAGGGGGGAATTCACCCCTCCACTTT
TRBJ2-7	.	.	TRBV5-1	CASSLFTEQYF	TGCGCCAGCAGTTTGTTTACAGAGCAGTACTTC
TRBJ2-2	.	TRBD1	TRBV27	CASSFHGTANTGELFF	TGTGCCAGCAGTTTTCACGGGACAGCCAACACCGGGGAGCTGTTTTTT
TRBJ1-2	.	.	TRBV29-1	CSADTEEGYYGYTF	TGCAGCGCCGATACAGAGGAGGGGTACTATGGCTACACCTTC
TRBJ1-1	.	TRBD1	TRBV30	CAWSIQTGGTEAFF	TGTGCCTGGAGTATCCAGACAGGGGGCACTGAAGCTTTCTTT
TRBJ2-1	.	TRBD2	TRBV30	CAWSLSGGAYNEQFF	TGTGCCTGGAGCTTGAGCGGGGGGGCCTACAATGAGCAGTTCTTC
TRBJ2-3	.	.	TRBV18	CASSPPTATDTQYF	TGTGCCAGCTCACCACCGACAGCCACAGATACGCAGTATTTT
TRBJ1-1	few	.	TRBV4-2	CASSLAAVNTEAFF	TGTGCCAGCAGCCTAGCCGCCGTTAACACTGAAGCTTTCTTT
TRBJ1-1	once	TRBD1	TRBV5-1	CASRFNGQASNTEAFF	TGCGCCAGCAGATTTAATGGACAGGCGAGCAACACTGAAGCTTTCTTT
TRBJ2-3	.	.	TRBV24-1	CATSDLMSSTDTQYF	TGTGCCACCAGTGATTTGATGTCTAGCACAGATACGCAGTATTTT
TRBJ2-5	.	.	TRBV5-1	CASSLQYQETQYF	TGCGCCAGCAGCCTACAGTACCAAGAGACCCAGTACTTC
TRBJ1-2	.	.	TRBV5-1	CASSLGTGRGYGYTF	TGCGCCAGCAGCTTGGGAACAGGGAGGGGCTATGGCTACACCTTC
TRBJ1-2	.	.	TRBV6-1	CASSEVATGGGGGYTF	TGTGCCAGCAGTGAAGTTGCGACAGGTGGTGGAGGTGGCTACACCTTC
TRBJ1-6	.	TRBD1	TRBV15	CATSTGQGTPLHF	TGTGCCACCAGCACGGGACAGGGAACTCCCCTCCACTTT
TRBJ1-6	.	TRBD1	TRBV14	CASSQDRESPLHF	TGTGCCAGCAGCCAGGACAGGGAATCACCCCTCCACTTT
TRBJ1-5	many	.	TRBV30	CAWSVTENQPQHF	TGTGCCTGGAGTGTAACAGAGAATCAGCCCCAGCATTTT
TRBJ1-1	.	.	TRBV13	CASSTRQNTEAFF	TGTGCCAGCAGCACCAGGCAGAACACTGAAGCTTTCTTT
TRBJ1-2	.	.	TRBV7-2	CASRQLGEGYTF	TGTGCCAGCAGACAACTGGGAGAGGGCTACACCTTC
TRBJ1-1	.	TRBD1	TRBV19	CASSMDRDTEAFF	TGTGCCAGTAGTATGGACAGGGACACTGAAGCTTTCTTT